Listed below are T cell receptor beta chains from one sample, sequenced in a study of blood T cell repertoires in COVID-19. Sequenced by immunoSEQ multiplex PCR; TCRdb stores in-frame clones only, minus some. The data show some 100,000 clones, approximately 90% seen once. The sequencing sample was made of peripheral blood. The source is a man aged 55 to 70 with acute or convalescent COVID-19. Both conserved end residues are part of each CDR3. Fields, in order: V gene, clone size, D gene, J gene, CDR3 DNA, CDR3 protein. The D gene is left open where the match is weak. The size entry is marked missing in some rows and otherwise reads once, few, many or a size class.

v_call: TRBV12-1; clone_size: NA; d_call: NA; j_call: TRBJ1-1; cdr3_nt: TGTGCCAGCAGCCTCGGACAGAACCCACCTATTAACACTGAAGCTTTCTTT; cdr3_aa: CASSLGQNPPINTEAFF
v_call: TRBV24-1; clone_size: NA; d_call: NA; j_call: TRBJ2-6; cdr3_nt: TGTGCCACCAGTGATGCAGGGTCTGGGGCCAACGTCCTGACTTTC; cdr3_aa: CATSDAGSGANVLTF
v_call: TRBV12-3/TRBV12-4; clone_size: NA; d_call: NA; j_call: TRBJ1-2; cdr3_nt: TGTGCCAGCAGTTTAGAGACAGTTCTGGGCTACACCTTC; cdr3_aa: CASSLETVLGYTF
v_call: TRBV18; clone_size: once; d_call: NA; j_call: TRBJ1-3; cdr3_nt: TGTGCCAGCTCACCGGGGAGCTCTGGAAACACCATATATTTT; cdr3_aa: CASSPGSSGNTIYF
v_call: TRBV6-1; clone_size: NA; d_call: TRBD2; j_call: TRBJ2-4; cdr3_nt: TGTGCCAGCAGTGAAGGACTAGCGGGAGTGCAAAACATTCAGTACTTC; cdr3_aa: CASSEGLAGVQNIQYF
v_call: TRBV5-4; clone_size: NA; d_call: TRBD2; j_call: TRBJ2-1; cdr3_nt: TGTGCCAGCAGCTTGCTAGCGGGAGTGGGCCAGCAGTTCTTC; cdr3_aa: CASSLLAGVGQQFF
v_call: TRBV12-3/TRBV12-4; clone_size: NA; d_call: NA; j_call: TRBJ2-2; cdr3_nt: TGTGCCAGCAGTTTGTCCGGCGGGGAGCTGTTTTTT; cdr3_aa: CASSLSGGELFF
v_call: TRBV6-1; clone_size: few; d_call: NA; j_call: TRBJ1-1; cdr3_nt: TGTGCCAGCAGTGAATCGGTTCAGACGAGGGCTTTCTTT; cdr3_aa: CASSESVQTRAFF
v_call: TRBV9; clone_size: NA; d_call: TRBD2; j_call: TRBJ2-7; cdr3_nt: TGTGCCAGCAGCGTAGCGGGAGGCGGCTACGAGCAGTACTTC; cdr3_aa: CASSVAGGGYEQYF
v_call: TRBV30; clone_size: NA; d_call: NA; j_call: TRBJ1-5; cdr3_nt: TGTGCCTGGTTAGGCAAGACTGATGGTTATAGCAATCAGCCCCAGCATTTT; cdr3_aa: CAWLGKTDGYSNQPQHF
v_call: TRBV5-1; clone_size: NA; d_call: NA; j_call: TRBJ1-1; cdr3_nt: TGCGCCAGCAGCTTGGTAAGCGTACTGTTGAACACTGAAGCTTTCTTT; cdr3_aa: CASSLVSVLLNTEAFF
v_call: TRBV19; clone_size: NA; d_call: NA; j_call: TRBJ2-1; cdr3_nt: TGTGCCAGTAGTCCCCAGGGGAGTTGGTATGAGCAGTTCTTC; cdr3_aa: CASSPQGSWYEQFF
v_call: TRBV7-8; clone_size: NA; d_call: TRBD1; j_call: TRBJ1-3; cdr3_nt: TGTGCCAGCAGCGTTACAGGGGGCGGAAACACCATATATTTT; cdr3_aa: CASSVTGGGNTIYF
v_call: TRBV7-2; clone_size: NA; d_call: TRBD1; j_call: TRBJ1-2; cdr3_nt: TGTGCCAGCACGGTCGGTGCGGGACAGCTCTATGGCTACACCTTC; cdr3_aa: CASTVGAGQLYGYTF
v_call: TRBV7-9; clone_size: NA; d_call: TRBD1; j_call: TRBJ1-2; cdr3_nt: TGTGCCAGCAGCGCCGAGGGACAGGACCCCTCTTACACCTTC; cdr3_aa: CASSAEGQDPSYTF
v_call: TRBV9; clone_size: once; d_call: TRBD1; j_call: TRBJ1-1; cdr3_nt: TGTGCCAGCAGCGCCTTACAGGGGGCCATGGTTGAAGCTTTCTTT; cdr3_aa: CASSALQGAMVEAFF
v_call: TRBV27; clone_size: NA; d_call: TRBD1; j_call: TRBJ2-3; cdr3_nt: TGTGCCAGCAGTCTCTCCTACCACCCGGGACAGCTATACACAGATACGCAGTATTTT; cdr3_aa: CASSLSYHPGQLYTDTQYF
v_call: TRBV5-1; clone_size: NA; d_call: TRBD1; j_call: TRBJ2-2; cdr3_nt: TGCGCCAGCACCCTCGGGACAGGTTCCGGGGAGCTGTTTTTT; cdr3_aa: CASTLGTGSGELFF
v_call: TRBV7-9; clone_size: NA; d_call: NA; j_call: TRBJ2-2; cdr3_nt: TGTGCCAGCAGTTCCCAGGGCTACGGAGACATTACCGGGGAGCTGTTTTTT; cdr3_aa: CASSSQGYGDITGELFF
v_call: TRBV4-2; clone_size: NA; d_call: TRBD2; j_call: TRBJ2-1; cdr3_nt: TGTGCCAGCAGTAATAGCGGGGCCTACTACAATGAGCAGTTCTTC; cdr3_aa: CASSNSGAYYNEQFF
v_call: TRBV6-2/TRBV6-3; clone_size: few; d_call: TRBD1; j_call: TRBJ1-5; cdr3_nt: TGTGCCAGCAGTTCCCTGGGACAGGGCAATCAGCCCCAGCATTTT; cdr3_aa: CASSSLGQGNQPQHF
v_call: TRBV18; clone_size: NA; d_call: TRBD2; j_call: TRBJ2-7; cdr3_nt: TGTGCCAGCTCACCGGTCGCCGGGACTAGCCAGCCGGGGCAGTACTTC; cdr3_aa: CASSPVAGTSQPGQYF
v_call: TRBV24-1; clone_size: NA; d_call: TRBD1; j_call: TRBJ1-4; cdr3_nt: TGTGCCACCAGTGAATTAGGGACAGGGGTTAACCCTAATGAAAAACTGTTTTTT; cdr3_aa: CATSELGTGVNPNEKLFF
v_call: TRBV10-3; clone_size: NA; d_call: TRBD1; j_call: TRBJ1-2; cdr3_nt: TGTGCCATCAGTGAACGACAGGGTGGCTACACCTTC; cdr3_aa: CAISERQGGYTF
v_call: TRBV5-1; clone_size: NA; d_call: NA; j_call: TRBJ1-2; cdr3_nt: TGCGCCAGCAGCTTGTCGACAGGCACTAACTATGGCTACACCTTC; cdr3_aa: CASSLSTGTNYGYTF
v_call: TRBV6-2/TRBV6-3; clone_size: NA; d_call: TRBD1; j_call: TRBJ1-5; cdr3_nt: TGTGCCAGCAGTGCCAACAGGGGTCTAGGCAATCAGCCCCAGCATTTT; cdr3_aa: CASSANRGLGNQPQHF
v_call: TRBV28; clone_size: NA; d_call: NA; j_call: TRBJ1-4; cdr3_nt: TGTGCCAGCAGTTGGAACAGGGCCGCAACTAATGAAAAACTGTTTTTT; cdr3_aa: CASSWNRAATNEKLFF
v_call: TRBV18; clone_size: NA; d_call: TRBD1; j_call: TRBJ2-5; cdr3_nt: TGTGCCAGCTCACCGATCGACAGGGCCGAGACCCAGTACTTC; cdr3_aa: CASSPIDRAETQYF
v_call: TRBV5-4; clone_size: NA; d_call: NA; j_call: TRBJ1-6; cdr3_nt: TGTGCCAGCAGCCAACGACGACAAGGTTGGAATTCACCCCTCCACTTT; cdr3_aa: CASSQRRQGWNSPLHF
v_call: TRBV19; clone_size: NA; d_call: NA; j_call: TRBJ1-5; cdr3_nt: TGTGCCAGTAGTATTTCAGGGAAGAATCAGCCCCAGCATTTT; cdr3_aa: CASSISGKNQPQHF
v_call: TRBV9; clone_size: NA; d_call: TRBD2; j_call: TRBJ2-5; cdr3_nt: TGTGCCAGCAGCCCGGGAGGAGGGTGGGAGACCCAGTACTTC; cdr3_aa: CASSPGGGWETQYF
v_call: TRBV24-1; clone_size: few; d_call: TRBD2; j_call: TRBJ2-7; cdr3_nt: TGTGCCACCAGTGACCCCGGGACTAGCGGCTCCTACGAGCAGTACTTC; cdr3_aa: CATSDPGTSGSYEQYF
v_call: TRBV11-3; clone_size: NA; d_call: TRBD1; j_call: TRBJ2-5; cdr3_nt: TGTGCCAGCAGTCTCCCCGGACAGGGAATGAAGACCCAGTACTTC; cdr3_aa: CASSLPGQGMKTQYF
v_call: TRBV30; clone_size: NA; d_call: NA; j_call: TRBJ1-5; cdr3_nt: TGTGCCTGGAGTTACTCACAGGGTGGGCAGCCCCAGCATTTT; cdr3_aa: CAWSYSQGGQPQHF
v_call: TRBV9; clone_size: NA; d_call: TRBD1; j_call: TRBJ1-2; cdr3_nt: TGTGCCAGCAGTGAAACCCGGGACAGCCTGAATGGCTACACCTTC; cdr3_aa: CASSETRDSLNGYTF
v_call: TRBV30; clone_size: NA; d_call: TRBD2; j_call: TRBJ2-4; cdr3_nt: TGTGCCTGGAGTTTAGGCGGGAGGGGTAGCATTCAGTACTTC; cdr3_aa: CAWSLGGRGSIQYF
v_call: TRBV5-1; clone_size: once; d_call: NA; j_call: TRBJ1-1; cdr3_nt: TGCGCCAGCAGCTTGGCTTCAGGGGCCCTTGAAGCTTTCTTT; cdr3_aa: CASSLASGALEAFF
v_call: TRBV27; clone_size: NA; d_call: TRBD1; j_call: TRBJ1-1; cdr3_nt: TGTGCCAGCAGTTTGACAGGGGAGGGGACTGAAGCTTTCTTT; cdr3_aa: CASSLTGEGTEAFF
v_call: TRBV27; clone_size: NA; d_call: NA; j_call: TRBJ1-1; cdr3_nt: TGTGCCAGCGCGAACCTCGCGTCGAACACTGAAGCTTTCTTT; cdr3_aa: CASANLASNTEAFF
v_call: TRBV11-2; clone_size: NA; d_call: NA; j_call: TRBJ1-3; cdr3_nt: TGTGCCAGCAGCTTAGGGCCGTCTGGAAACACCATATATTTT; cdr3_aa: CASSLGPSGNTIYF
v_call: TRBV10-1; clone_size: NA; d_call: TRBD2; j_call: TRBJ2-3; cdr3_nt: TGCGCCAGCAGTGAGTCTTCGCCGGGACTAGCGGGAATCACAGATACGCAGTATTTT; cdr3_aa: CASSESSPGLAGITDTQYF
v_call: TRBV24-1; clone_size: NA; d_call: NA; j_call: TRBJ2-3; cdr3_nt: TGTGCCACCAGTGATCACACAACAGGGCGCACAGATACGCAGTATTTT; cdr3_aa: CATSDHTTGRTDTQYF
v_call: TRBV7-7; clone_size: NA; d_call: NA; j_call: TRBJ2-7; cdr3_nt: TGTGCTAGCAGCCCCAAAGGAGCTGACGAGCAGTACTTC; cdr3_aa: CASSPKGADEQYF
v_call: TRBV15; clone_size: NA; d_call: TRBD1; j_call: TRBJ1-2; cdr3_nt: TGTGCCACCAGGATCGACAGGGGTGGGGGGAACTATGGCTACACCTTC; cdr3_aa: CATRIDRGGGNYGYTF
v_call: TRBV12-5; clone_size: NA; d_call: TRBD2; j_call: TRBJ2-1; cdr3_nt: TGTGCTAGTGGGTCGGGAGGGCCTGTAGGCAATGAGCAGTTCTTC; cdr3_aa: CASGSGGPVGNEQFF
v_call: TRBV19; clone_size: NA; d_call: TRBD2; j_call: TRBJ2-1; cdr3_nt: TGTGCCAGTAGCGGACCGGGACTAGCGGATTACAATGAGCAGTTCTTC; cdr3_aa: CASSGPGLADYNEQFF
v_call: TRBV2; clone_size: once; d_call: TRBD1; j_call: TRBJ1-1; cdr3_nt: TGTGCCAGCAATTGGGACAGTTTCACTGAAGCTTTCTTT; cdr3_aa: CASNWDSFTEAFF
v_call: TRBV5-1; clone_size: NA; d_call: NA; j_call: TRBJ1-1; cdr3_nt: TGCGCCAGCAGACCCCGTTCAGGGGAGAACACTGAAGCTTTCTTT; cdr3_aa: CASRPRSGENTEAFF
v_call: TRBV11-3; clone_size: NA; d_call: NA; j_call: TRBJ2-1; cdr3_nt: TGTGCCAGCAGCTTAGATCCCCGAACAGGCCGGGATGAGCAGTTCTTC; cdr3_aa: CASSLDPRTGRDEQFF
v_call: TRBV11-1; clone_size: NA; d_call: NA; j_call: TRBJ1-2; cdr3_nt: TGTGCCAGCAGCCCCCGACAGGATGGCTACACCTTC; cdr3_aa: CASSPRQDGYTF
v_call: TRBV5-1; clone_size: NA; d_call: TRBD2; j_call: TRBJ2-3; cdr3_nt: TGCGCCAGCAGCTTGGTTGGACTAGCGGGAGGTGCAGATACGCAGTATTTT; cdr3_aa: CASSLVGLAGGADTQYF
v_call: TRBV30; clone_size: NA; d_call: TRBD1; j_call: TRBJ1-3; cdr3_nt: TGTGCCTGGAGTGTATCCCACGGGACAGGGGACTCTGGAAACACCATATATTTT; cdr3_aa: CAWSVSHGTGDSGNTIYF
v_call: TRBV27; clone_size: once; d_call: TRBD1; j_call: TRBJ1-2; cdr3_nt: TGTGCCAGCAGTCCAGGACAGGTTGGTGGCTACACCTTC; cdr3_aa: CASSPGQVGGYTF
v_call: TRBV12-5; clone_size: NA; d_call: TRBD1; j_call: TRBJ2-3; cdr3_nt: TGTGCTAGTGGTTTGGGCGACAGGGGCACAGATACGCAGTATTTT; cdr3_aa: CASGLGDRGTDTQYF
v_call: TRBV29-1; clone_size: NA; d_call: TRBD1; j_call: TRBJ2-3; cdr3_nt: TGCAGCGTTGATGTTGTCCAGGGGGTTACGCAGTATTTT; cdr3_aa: CSVDVVQGVTQYF